A single sample is the source of the 3 T cell receptor beta chains below, sequenced in a study of blood T cell repertoires in COVID-19. TCRdb keeps only in-frame clones here, not all; method: immunoSEQ multiplex PCR. Of 200,000 to 250,000 clones in the sample, around 91% were seen once. Sequencing was carried out using PBMCs or T cells enriched from blood (not recorded which). These receptors all stem from a woman between 18 and 29 years old in a cohort exposed to, infected with or recovered from COVID-19 (not recorded which).

This sequence joins TRBV19 and TRBJ2-4; 10 bases match TRBD1. The CDR3 sequence is 15 residues long. Germline loops: CDR1 LNHDA, CDR2 SQIVND (reference sequence). V gave up 6 bases and J gave up 8 bases; unmatched junction bases: 10. The CDR3 protein is CASRIDRGPDDIQYF. In DNA form, the CDR3 reads TGTGCCAGTAGGATCGACAGGGGGCCTGATGACATTCAGTACTTC.

The chain uses TRBV3-1 (or the pseudogene TRBV3-2) and TRBJ1-5, with D hard to call. Germline loops: CDR1 LGHDT, CDR2 YNNKEL (reference sequence). Trimming took 0 bases from V and 11 from J, leaving 11 bases between them. The CDR3 is 13 residues long. CDR3 loop: CASSQDHNGAQHF. CDR3 nucleotide sequence: TGTGCCAGCAGCCAAGACCATAACGGGGCCCAGCATTTT.

Only one count was recorded for this clone. The V gene is TRBV5-1, the J gene TRBJ2-1; 7 nucleotides align to TRBD1. The CDR3 extends over 17 amino acids. The germline V gene has CDR1 SGHRS and CDR2 YFSETQ. With 2 bases clipped from V and 6 bases from J, the junction kept 14 bases outside the gene matches. Here the CDR3 DNA reads TGCGCCAGCAGCTTCCTGTTCCGGGACAGTCGGGCCAATGAGCAGTTCTTC. It is translated as CASSFLFRDSRANEQFF.